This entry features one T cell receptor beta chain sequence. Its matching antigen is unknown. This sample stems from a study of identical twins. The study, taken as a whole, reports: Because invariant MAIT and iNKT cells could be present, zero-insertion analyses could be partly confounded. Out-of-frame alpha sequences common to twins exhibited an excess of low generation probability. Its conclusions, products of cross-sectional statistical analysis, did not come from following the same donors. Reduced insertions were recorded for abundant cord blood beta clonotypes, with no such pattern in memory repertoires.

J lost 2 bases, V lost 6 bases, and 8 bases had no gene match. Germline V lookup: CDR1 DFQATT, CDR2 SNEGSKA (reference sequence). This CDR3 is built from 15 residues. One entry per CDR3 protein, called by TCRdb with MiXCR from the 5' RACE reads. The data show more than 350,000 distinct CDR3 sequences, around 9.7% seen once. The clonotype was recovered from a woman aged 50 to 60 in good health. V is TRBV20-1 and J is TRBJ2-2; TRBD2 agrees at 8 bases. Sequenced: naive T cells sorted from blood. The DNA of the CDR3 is TGCAGTGCCTTTGACAGCGGGAGAAACACCGGGGAGCTGTTTTTT. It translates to CSAFDSGRNTGELFF.